These 9 T cell receptor beta chains share one sample of origin, sequenced in a study of T-cell reconstitution after alpha-beta-depleted transplantation in children. Unique molecular identifiers featured in how the TCRbeta library was prepared. MiXCR, applied by TCRdb to the PCR reads, yields one record per CDR3 protein. The data show around 440,000 distinct CDR3 sequences, under 20% seen once. The material sequenced was PBMCs, mostly from graft donor cells, taken 360 days after TCRalphabeta/CD19-depleted stem cell transplant. These receptor sequences come from a boy in the first two years of life who had a stem cell transplant for Wiskott-Aldrich syndrome, so the T cells may come from the graft donor.

V and J are TRBV3-1 and TRBJ2-5; D unclear. V dropped 0 bases and J dropped 3 bases, with 8 bases sitting between them. The germline CDR1 and CDR2 sequences are LGHDT and YNNKEL (reference sequence). The CDR3 consists of 14 residues. CDR3 protein: CASSQDVNKETQYF. In DNA form, the CDR3 reads TGTGCCAGCAGCCAAGATGTCAACAAAGAGACCCAGTACTTC.

This clonotype was seen a few times. The chain combines TRBV12-3 or TRBV12-4 with TRBJ1-5, with D tentatively TRBD1 (6 bases). V lost 5 bases to trimming and J lost 7 bases, with 15 bases between them. This CDR3 is 14 amino acids long. CDR3 loop: CASSQRLTGQPQHF. The CDR3 DNA follows: TGTGCCAGCAGTCAAAGATTGACAGGACAGCCCCAGCATTTT.

The chain couples TRBV29-1 to TRBJ2-5, with D unresolved. Germline CDR1 is SQVTM and CDR2 is ANQGSEA. The CDR3 extends over 15 amino acids. The V gene lost 3 bases and the J gene lost 4 bases, with 18 bases spanning the gap. CDR3 in amino acids: CSVDPPTDWGETQYF. CDR3 nucleotide sequence: TGCAGCGTTGACCCGCCCACCGACTGGGGAGAGACCCAGTACTTC.

This clonotype was observed a handful of times. V usage is TRBV5-6 and J usage is TRBJ2-4; 7 bases match TRBD1. The V and J ends lost 0 bases and 0 bases, in that order; junction bases with no gene match: 3. CDR3 length: 16 residues. Germline loops: CDR1 SGHDT, CDR2 YYEEEE. CDR3 DNA sequence: TGTGCCAGCAGCTTGGTAGGGGGCGCAGCCAAAAACATTCAGTACTTC. Its protein is CASSLVGGAAKNIQYF.

The chain combines TRBV2 with TRBJ2-1, with TRBD2 matching over 8 bases. The germline CDR1 and CDR2 sequences are SNHLY and FYNNEI. J was trimmed by 8 bases and V by 2 bases; bases with no gene match: 5. The CDR3 is made up of 14 amino acids. CDR3 coding DNA: TGTGCCAGCAGTGAACGAGGACTAGCCCATGAGCAGTTCTTC. As protein: CASSERGLAHEQFF.

The V and J genes are TRBV5-1 and TRBJ2-1; D remains unclear. The CDR3 sequence is 13 residues long. Trimming stripped 0 bases from V and 6 bases from J, with 7 bases between. From germline, CDR1 is SGHRS and CDR2 YFSETQ. CDR3 DNA sequence: TGCGCCAGCAGCTTGGCTTTCCCCAATGAGCAGTTCTTC. This sequence encodes CASSLAFPNEQFF.

The chain has TRBV7-9 and TRBJ2-1; D call uncertain. The CDR3 is made up of 14 amino acids. Germline V CDR1 and CDR2: SEHNR, FQNEAQ (reference sequence). V gave up 3 bases and J gave up 5 bases, with 11 bases separating them. Written as DNA, the CDR3 is TGTGCCAGCAGCTTCCCTAATGGAAACAATGAGCAGTTCTTC. Its protein product is CASSFPNGNNEQFF.

This clonotype occurred a few times. The chain links TRBV6-2 or TRBV6-3 to TRBJ2-1; D is possibly TRBD2 (6 bases). Germline CDR1 MNHEY, CDR2 SVGEGT. With 6 bases removed from V and 0 bases from J, the gap between germline ends came to 12 bases. The CDR3 totals 15 residues. CDR3 DNA sequence: TGTGCCAGCAGCCGTAGCGGACCCTCCTACAATGAGCAGTTCTTC. It yields the protein CASSRSGPSYNEQFF.

This chain uses TRBV12-3 or TRBV12-4 with TRBJ1-2; tentatively, D is TRBD1 (5 bases). Trimming removed 3 bases from V and 4 bases from J, with 9 bases in between. The CDR3 has 13 amino acids. The CDR3: CASSFWDGYGYTF. The CDR3 region has the DNA TGTGCCAGCAGTTTTTGGGACGGCTATGGCTACACCTTC.